The rows below give T cell receptor beta chains drawn from one sample of a study of CD8+ T cells in alopecia areata. Generated by immunoSEQ multiplex PCR, the TCRdb table keeps only in-frame clones and is missing some. The sample holds 80,000 to 100,000 clones; 44% are singletons and the top ten take around 20%. Specimen: CD8+ T cells sorted from blood, collected at week 24, from a patient treated with tofacitinib. The receptors originated from a human donor with alopecia areata. Both conserved end residues are part of each CDR3. Fields, in order: D gene, J gene, V gene, clone size, CDR3 protein, CDR3 DNA. A D gene is named only where the DNA matches it firmly. Some rows have no size entry. The others give once, few or many, or a class for an expanded clone.

>.|TRBJ2-2|TRBV19|.
CASTPGTGELFF
TGTGCCAGTACTCCGGGAACCGGGGAGCTGTTTTTT
>TRBD1|TRBJ2-2|TRBV29-1|.
CSTTGGHETGELFF
TGCAGCACCACAGGGGGCCATGAAACCGGGGAGCTGTTTTTT
>.|TRBJ2-3|TRBV2|few
CASSLVGAEPRASTDTQYF
TGTGCCAGCAGTCTGGTCGGAGCGGAGCCTAGGGCTAGCACAGATACGCAGTATTTT
>.|TRBJ2-7|TRBV9|.
CASSPQRVLSYEQYF
TGTGCCAGCAGCCCCCAAAGGGTCCTCTCCTACGAGCAGTACTTC
>.|TRBJ1-1|TRBV30|.
CAWREGTAGPLIFGTEAFF
TGTGCCTGGAGAGAGGGTACGGCGGGACCGCTCATCTTTGGGACTGAAGCTTTCTTT
>.|TRBJ2-1|TRBV2|.
CASSRQSSYNEQFF
TGTGCCAGCAGTAGACAGAGCTCCTACAATGAGCAGTTCTTC
>.|TRBJ2-7|TRBV7-2|.
CASSFFEGPWYEQYF
TGTGCCAGCAGCTTCTTTGAAGGTCCTTGGTACGAGCAGTACTTC
>.|TRBJ2-2|TRBV4-3|.
CASSQRWNTGELFF
TGCGCCAGCAGCCAGCGTTGGAACACCGGGGAGCTGTTTTTT
>TRBD2|TRBJ2-7|TRBV27|.
CASSLSPSGRAEQYF
TGTGCCAGCAGTTTATCGCCTAGCGGGAGGGCCGAGCAGTACTTC
>.|TRBJ1-2|TRBV2|few
CASIRQNYGYTF
TGTGCCAGCATTAGACAGAACTATGGCTACACCTTC
>.|TRBJ2-4|TRBV27|.
CASSLNSGDVDIQYF
TGTGCCAGCAGTTTAAATTCCGGGGACGTGGACATTCAGTACTTC
>.|TRBJ1-5|TRBV7-9|.
CASSSNSNQPQHF
TGTGCCAGCAGCTCCAATAGCAATCAGCCCCAGCATTTT
>TRBD2|TRBJ2-3|TRBV2|.
CASSEGTSGPTDTQYF
TGTGCCAGCAGTGAAGGGACTAGCGGACCCACAGATACGCAGTATTTT
>.|TRBJ1-1|TRBV6-6|few
CASLTRFGAFF
TGTGCCAGCTTGACCCGTTTCGGAGCTTTCTTT
>.|TRBJ2-5|TRBV9|.
CASSVGSDSTETQYF
TGTGCCAGCAGCGTAGGGTCAGATAGTACAGAGACCCAGTACTTC
>.|TRBJ1-1|TRBV30|.
CAWSYRDGRTEAFF
TGTGCCTGGAGTTATCGGGACGGGAGGACTGAAGCTTTCTTT
>.|TRBJ2-1|TRBV14|few
CASSQSSGPYNEQFF
TGTGCCAGCAGCCAATCCTCAGGGCCCTACAATGAGCAGTTCTTC
>TRBD1|TRBJ2-3|TRBV29-1|few
CSAPDGTGSDTQYF
TGCAGCGCCCCTGACGGGACAGGGTCAGATACGCAGTATTTT
>.|TRBJ1-2|TRBV6-5|.
CASSYSSRYGYTF
TGTGCCAGCAGTTATAGCAGCCGATATGGCTACACCTTC
>.|TRBJ2-1|TRBV6-5|.
CASSLGRNEQFF
TGTGCCAGCAGCCTAGGGAGGAATGAGCAGTTCTTC
>TRBD1|TRBJ2-1|TRBV29-1|few
CSVSPGQGASEQFF
TGCAGCGTTTCACCGGGACAGGGGGCTTCTGAGCAGTTCTTC
>TRBD2|TRBJ2-1|TRBV23-1|.
CASSQSWLAGGSYRVDEQFF
TGCGCCAGCAGTCAATCGTGGCTAGCGGGAGGATCCTACAGGGTCGATGAGCAGTTCTTC
>TRBD1|TRBJ2-7|TRBV6-5|few
CASSWGQPYASYEQYF
TGTGCCAGCAGTTGGGGACAGCCATATGCATCCTACGAGCAGTACTTC
>.|TRBJ2-2|TRBV19|few
CASTDSTGELFF
TGTGCCAGTACCGATTCTACCGGGGAGCTGTTTTTT
>TRBD1|TRBJ2-7|TRBV27|.
CASSPTGTGVHEQYF
TGTGCCAGCAGTCCAACAGGGACAGGGGTCCACGAGCAGTACTTC
>.|TRBJ2-1|TRBV5-1|.
CASSDGVAEEFF
TGCGCCAGCAGTGACGGCGTGGCAGAGGAGTTCTTC
>.|TRBJ2-7|TRBV27|.
CASSLIPGIIAYEQYF
TGTGCCAGCAGTTTAATCCCAGGGATTATCGCCTACGAGCAGTACTTC
>TRBD2|TRBJ2-1|TRBV18|.
CASSPPSGSYNEQFF
TGTGCCAGCTCACCACCTAGCGGGAGCTACAATGAGCAGTTCTTC
>.|TRBJ1-2|TRBV9|few
CASSVGTGTGYTF
TGTGCCAGCAGCGTCGGCACAGGGACTGGCTACACCTTC
>.|TRBJ2-7|TRBV19|.
CASSIGHDEQYF
TGTGCCAGTAGTATAGGGCACGACGAGCAGTACTTC
>.|TRBJ1-1|TRBV4-1|.
CASSLAPAEDTEAFF
TGCGCCAGCAGTCTCGCCCCGGCAGAGGACACTGAAGCTTTCTTT
>.|TRBJ2-7|TRBV19|.
CASSISSTYEQYF
TGTGCCAGTAGTATCTCCTCGACCTACGAGCAGTACTTC
>TRBD2|TRBJ2-2|TRBV4-1|.
CASSQDTSGRAGELFF
TGCGCCAGCAGCCAAGATACTAGCGGGAGGGCCGGGGAGCTGTTTTTT
>.|TRBJ1-5|TRBV4-1|once
CASSQVWPSNQPQHF
TGCGCCAGCAGCCAAGTCTGGCCAAGCAATCAGCCCCAGCATTTT
>TRBD2|TRBJ2-3|TRBV29-1|.
CSVEGSGSGRHADTQYF
TGCAGCGTTGAAGGTAGCGGGAGTGGAAGACATGCAGATACGCAGTATTTT
>.|TRBJ2-6|TRBV27|.
CASSWGSGANVLTF
TGTGCCAGCAGTTGGGGCTCTGGGGCCAACGTCCTGACTTTC
>.|TRBJ2-1|TRBV27|.
CASTEGTRPNEQFF
TGTGCCAGCACTGAGGGAACTAGACCCAATGAGCAGTTCTTC
>TRBD2|TRBJ2-3|TRBV10-3|.
CAITTSGSADTQYF
TGTGCCATCACAACTAGCGGGAGCGCAGATACGCAGTATTTT
>.|TRBJ2-5|TRBV29-1|few
CSVVDRQETQYF
TGCAGCGTTGTAGATAGACAAGAGACCCAGTACTTC